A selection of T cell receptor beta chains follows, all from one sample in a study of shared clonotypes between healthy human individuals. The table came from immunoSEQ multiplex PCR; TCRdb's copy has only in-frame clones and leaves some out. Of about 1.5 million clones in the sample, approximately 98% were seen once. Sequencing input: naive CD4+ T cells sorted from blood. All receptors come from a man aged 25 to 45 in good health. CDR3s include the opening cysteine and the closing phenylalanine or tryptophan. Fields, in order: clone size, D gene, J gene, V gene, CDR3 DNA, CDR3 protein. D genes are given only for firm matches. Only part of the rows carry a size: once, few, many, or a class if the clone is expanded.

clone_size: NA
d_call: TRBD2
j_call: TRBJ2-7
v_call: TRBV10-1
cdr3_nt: TGCGCCAGCAGGGCTAGCGGAACCTACGAGCAGTACTTC
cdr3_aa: CASRASGTYEQYF

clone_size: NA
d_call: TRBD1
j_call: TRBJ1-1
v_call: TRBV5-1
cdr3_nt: TGCGCCAGCAGGGATAACAGGGGGCAAAGGAAGAACACTGAAGCTTTCTTT
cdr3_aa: CASRDNRGQRKNTEAFF

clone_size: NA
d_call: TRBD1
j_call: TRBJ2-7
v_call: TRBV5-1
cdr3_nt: TGCGCCAGCAGCATTCGGGACAGCGGAACCTACGAGCAGTACTTC
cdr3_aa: CASSIRDSGTYEQYF

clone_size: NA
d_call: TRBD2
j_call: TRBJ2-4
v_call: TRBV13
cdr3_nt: TGTGCCAGCAGCTTAGCCCCCGGACTAGCGGGAGCCAAAAACATTCAGTACTTC
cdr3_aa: CASSLAPGLAGAKNIQYF

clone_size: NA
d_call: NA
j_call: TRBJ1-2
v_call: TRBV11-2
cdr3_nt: TGTGCCAGCAGCTTGGGGCGTGGGGATGGCTACACCTTC
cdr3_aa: CASSLGRGDGYTF

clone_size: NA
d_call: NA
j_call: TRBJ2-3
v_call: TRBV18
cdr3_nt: TGTGCCAGCTCACTACAAGGGATGGCAGATACGCAGTATTTT
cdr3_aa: CASSLQGMADTQYF

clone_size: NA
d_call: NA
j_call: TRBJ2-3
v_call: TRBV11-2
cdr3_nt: TGTGCCAGCAGCCGAACGATAGGGGGGTTGAAAGATACGCAGTATTTT
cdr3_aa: CASSRTIGGLKDTQYF

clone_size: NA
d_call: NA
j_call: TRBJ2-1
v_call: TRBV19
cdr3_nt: TGTGCCAGTAGTATTCTCAGACAGGTCAGGGTGGATGAGCAGTTCTTC
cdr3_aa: CASSILRQVRVDEQFF

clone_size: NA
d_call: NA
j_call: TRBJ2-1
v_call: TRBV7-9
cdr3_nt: TGTGCCAGCAGCTTAGCCAGGGGAAGGGGCAATGAGCAGTTCTTC
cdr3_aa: CASSLARGRGNEQFF

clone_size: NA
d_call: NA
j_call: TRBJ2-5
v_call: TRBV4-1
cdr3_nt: TGCGCCAGCAGCCAAGTAGGCCTCCTCCAAGAGACCCAGTACTTC
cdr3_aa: CASSQVGLLQETQYF

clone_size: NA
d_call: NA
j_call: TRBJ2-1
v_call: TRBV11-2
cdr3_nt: TGTGCCAGCAGCTTTTTAACCTACAATGAGCAGTTCTTC
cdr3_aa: CASSFLTYNEQFF

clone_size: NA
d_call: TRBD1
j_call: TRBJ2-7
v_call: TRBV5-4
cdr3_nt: TGTGCCAGCAGCGGGGGACAGGCCGACGAGCAGTACTTC
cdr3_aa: CASSGGQADEQYF

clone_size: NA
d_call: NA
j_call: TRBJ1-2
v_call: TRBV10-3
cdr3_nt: TGTGCCATCAGTGAGGTTTTAGGGAGCTCTTATGGCTACACCTTC
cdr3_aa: CAISEVLGSSYGYTF

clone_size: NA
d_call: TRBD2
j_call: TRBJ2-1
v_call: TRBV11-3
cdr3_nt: TGTGCCAGCAGCCCTAGCCCCGCGGCTAGCGGGAGCCACAATGAGCAGTTCTTC
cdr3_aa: CASSPSPAASGSHNEQFF

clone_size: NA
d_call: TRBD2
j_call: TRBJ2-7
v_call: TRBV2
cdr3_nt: TGTGCCAGCAATACAGCGGGAGGACCCTACGAGCAGTACTTC
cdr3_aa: CASNTAGGPYEQYF

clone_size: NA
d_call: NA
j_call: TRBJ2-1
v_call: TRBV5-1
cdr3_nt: TGCGCCAGCAGCTTCGGTAGGGGGGGCTATAATGGTGAGCAGTTCTTC
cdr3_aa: CASSFGRGGYNGEQFF

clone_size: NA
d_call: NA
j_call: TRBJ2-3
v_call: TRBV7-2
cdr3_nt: TGTGCCAGCAGCTTAGTGGGTAGCACCCACACAGATACGCAGTATTTT
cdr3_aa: CASSLVGSTHTDTQYF

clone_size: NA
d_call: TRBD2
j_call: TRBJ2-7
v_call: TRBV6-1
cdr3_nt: TGTGCCAGCAGACGAGTAGCGGGAGACTACGAGCAGTACTTC
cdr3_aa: CASRRVAGDYEQYF

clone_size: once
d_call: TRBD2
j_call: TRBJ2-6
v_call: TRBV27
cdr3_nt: TGTGCCAGCAGTTCCCGAGCGGGAGGGGGCTCTGGGGCCAACGTCCTGACTTTC
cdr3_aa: CASSSRAGGGSGANVLTF

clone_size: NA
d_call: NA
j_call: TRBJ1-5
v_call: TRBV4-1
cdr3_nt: TGCGCCAGCAGCCAAGATCATCCGTGGGGAAACAATCAGCCCCAGCATTTT
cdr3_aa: CASSQDHPWGNNQPQHF

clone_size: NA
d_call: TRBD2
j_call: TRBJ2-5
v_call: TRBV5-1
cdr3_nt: TGCGCCAGCAGCTCGCTCTTAGCGGGAGTGGGGGAGACCCAGTACTTC
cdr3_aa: CASSSLLAGVGETQYF

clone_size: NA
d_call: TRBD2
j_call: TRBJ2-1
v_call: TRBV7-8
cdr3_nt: TGTGCCAGCAGCTTAGCGCGATTAGCGGGAGCTCCCAATGAGCAGTTCTTC
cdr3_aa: CASSLARLAGAPNEQFF

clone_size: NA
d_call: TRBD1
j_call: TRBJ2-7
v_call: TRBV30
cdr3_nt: TGTGCCTGGATAAGCGGCCGAGACAGGGCTTTGGACGAGCAGTACTTC
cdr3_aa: CAWISGRDRALDEQYF

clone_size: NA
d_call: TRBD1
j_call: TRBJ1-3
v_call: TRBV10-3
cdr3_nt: TGTGCCATCAGTCCTAATTCAGGGGGGGACACCATATATTTT
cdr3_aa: CAISPNSGGDTIYF

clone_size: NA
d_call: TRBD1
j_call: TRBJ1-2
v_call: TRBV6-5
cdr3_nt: TGTGCCAGCAGTCAAACACCAGGGGGACGAGGCTACACCTTC
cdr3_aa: CASSQTPGGRGYTF

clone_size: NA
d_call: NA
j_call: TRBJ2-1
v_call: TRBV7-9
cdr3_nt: TGTGCCAGCAGACCCACACGGGCCGCTAGGGACAATGAGCAGTTCTTC
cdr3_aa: CASRPTRAARDNEQFF

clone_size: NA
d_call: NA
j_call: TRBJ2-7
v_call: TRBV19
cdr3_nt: TGTGCCAGTAGTATGGTGAGGGGACACTACGAGCAGTACTTC
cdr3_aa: CASSMVRGHYEQYF

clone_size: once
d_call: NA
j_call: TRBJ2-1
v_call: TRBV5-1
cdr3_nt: TGCGCCAGCAGCTTGGTAACCGGTTCCTACAATGAGCAGTTCTTC
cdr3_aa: CASSLVTGSYNEQFF

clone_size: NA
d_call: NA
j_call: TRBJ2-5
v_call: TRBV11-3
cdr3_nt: TGTGCCAGCAGCCGGGTCTCGGAAGAGACCCAGTACTTC
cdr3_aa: CASSRVSEETQYF

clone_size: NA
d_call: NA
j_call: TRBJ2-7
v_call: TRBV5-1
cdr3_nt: TGCGCCAGCAGCCCAATCGCTGAGGGTTCCGAGCAGTACTTC
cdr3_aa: CASSPIAEGSEQYF

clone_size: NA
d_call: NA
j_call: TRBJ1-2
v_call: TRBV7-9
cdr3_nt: TGTGCCAGCAGCTCAAGCACAGGCCTCTCGGGTGGCTACACCTTC
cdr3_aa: CASSSSTGLSGGYTF

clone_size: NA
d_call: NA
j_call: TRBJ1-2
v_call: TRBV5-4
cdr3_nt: TGTGCCAGCAGCCCCGGGACGACTAACCAAGGCTACACCTTC
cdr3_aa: CASSPGTTNQGYTF

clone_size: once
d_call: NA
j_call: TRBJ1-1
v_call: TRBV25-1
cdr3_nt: TGTGCCAGCTCCCGACGCCACACTGAAGCTTTCTTT
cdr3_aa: CASSRRHTEAFF

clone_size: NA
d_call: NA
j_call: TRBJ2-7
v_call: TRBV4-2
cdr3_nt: TGTGCCAGCAGCCAAGATGAACGGCCCAGGTACTTC
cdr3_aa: CASSQDERPRYF

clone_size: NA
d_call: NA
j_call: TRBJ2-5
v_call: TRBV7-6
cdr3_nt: TGTGCCAGCAGCCCACGGACATTTCTTGAGACCCAGTACTTC
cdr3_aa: CASSPRTFLETQYF

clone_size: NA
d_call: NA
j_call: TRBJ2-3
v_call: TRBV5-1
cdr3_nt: TGCGCCAGCAGCTTGGTAGGGCCTCGGTCTAGCACAGATACGCAGTATTTT
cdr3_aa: CASSLVGPRSSTDTQYF

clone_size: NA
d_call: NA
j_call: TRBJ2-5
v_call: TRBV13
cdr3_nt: TGTGCCAGCAGCTTTCGGACATCCCAAGAGACCCAGTACTTC
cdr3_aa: CASSFRTSQETQYF

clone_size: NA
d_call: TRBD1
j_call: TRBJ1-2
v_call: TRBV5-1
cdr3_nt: TGCGCCAGCAGCTTGAACGGACAGGGAGTAGGTGTCTATGGCTACACCTTC
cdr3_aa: CASSLNGQGVGVYGYTF

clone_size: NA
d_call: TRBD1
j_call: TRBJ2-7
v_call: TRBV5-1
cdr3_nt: TGCGCCAGCAGCTCCACAGGGGGCAGCGACGAGCAGTACTTC
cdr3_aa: CASSSTGGSDEQYF

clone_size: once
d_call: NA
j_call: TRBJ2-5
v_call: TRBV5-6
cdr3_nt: TGTGCCAGCAGCTTGGTGCGACAAGAGACCCAGTACTTC
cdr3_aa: CASSLVRQETQYF

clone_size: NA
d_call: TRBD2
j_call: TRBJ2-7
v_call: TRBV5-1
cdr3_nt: TGCGCCAGCAGCACGCAGACTAGCGGGAGTTTTTCCTACGAGCAGTACTTC
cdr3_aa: CASSTQTSGSFSYEQYF

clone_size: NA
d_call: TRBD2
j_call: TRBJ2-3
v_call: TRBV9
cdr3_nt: TGTGCCAGCAGCGTGCGGGGGGATTCGGATACGCAGTATTTT
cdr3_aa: CASSVRGDSDTQYF

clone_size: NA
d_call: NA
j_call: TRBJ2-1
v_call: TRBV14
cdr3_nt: TGTGCCACAAAGCGCTTCCAGGGTGGCAATGAGCAGTTCTTC
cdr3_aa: CATKRFQGGNEQFF

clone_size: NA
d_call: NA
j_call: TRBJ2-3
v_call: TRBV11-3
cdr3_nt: TGTGCCAGCAGCTTAGGGGGGAGAAGCACAGATACGCAGTATTTT
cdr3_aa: CASSLGGRSTDTQYF

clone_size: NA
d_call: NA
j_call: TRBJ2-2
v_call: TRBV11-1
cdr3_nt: TGTGCCAGTGGACAGCCGAACACCGGGGAGCTGTTTTTT
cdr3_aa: CASGQPNTGELFF

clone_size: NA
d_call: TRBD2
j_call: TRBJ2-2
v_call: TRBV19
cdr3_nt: TGTGCCAGTAGCGAAACTAGCGGGAGCGCCGGGGAGCTGTTTTTT
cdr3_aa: CASSETSGSAGELFF

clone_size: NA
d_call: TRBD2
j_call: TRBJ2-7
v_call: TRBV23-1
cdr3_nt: TGCGCCAGCAGCCCCCATTGGGCTAGCGGGACGCTAGGGTTCTACGAGCAGTACTTC
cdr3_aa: CASSPHWASGTLGFYEQYF

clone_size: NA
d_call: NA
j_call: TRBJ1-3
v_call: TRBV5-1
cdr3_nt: TGCGCCACCTCAGACGGAAACACCATATATTTT
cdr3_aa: CATSDGNTIYF

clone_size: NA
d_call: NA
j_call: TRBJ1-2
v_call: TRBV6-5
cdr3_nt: TGTGCCAGCGGACCGGGGAGCTATGGCTACACCTTC
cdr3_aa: CASGPGSYGYTF

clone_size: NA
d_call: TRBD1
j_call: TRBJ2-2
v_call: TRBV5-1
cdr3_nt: TGCGCCAGCAGCTTAAACCCGGGACAGAAGACCGGGGAGCTGTTTTTT
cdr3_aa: CASSLNPGQKTGELFF

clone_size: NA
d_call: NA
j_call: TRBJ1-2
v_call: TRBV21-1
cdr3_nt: TGTGCCAGCAGCGGAGGACAGGGGGCGGAGAGCTATGGCTACACCTTC
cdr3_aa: CASSGGQGAESYGYTF

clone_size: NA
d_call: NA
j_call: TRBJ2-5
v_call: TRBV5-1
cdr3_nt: TGCGCCAGCAGCTTGGGAACAGGGCCAGAAACCCAGTACTTC
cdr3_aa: CASSLGTGPETQYF

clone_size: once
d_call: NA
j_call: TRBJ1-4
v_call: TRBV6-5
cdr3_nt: TGTGCCAGCAGTTACTCGATTAACGGAGTCGGTGAAAAACTGTTTTTT
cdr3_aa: CASSYSINGVGEKLFF

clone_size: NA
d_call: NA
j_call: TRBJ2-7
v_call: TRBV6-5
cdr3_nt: TGTGCCAGCAGTTACTCATGGACTCGACGAGAGCAGTACTTC
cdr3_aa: CASSYSWTRREQYF

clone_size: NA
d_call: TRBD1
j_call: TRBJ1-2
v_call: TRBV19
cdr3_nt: TGTGCCAGTAGTAGCCTCCGGGACAGGGGTAACTATGGCTACACCTTC
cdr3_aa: CASSSLRDRGNYGYTF